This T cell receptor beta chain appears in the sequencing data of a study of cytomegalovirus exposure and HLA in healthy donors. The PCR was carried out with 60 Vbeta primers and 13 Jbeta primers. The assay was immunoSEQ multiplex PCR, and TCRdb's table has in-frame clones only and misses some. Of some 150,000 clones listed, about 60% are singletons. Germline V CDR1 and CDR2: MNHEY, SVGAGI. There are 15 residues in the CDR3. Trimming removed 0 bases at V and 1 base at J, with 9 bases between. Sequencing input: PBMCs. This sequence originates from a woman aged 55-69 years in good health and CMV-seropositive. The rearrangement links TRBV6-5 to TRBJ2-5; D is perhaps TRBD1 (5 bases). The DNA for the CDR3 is TGTGCCAGCAGTTACTCGAACAGGCCCCAAGAGACCCAGTACTTC. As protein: CASSYSNRPQETQYF.